The source of this T cell receptor beta chain is a study of blood T cell repertoires in COVID-19. The wider study: Samples came from the United States, Italy and Spain, spanning acute and convalescent COVID-19.

Enrollees, roughly 18 to 89 years old, lived in around 23 US areas. Exposed enrollees encountered a COVID-19 case at some point within 2 weeks before study entry. V gave up 0 bases and J gave up 2 bases, with 11 bases separating them. This CDR3 region has 16 residues. Germline-derived CDR1 and CDR2 are MGHRA and YSYEKL. Data came from immunoSEQ multiplex PCR; TCRdb stores just in-frame clones and leaves some out. The top ten clones hold roughly 3.9% of a sample with more than 300,000 clones, 85% to 95% of them seen once. The chain joins TRBV4-1 to TRBJ1-3; no clear D. The origin of this receptor is a woman in her twenties or thirties who had been exposed to COVID-19. Sample: PBMCs or T cells enriched from blood (not recorded which). The CDR3 region has the DNA TGCGCCAGCAGCCAAGATCCGGGGTTGGCTGGAAACACCATATATTTT. Amino acids: CASSQDPGLAGNTIYF.